The clone carrying this T cell receptor beta chain was observed many times. V was clipped by 4 bases and J by 4 bases, with 19 bases between them. The CDR3 has 15 residues. Germline CDR1 and CDR2: GTSNPN and SVGIG (reference sequence). These data come from a study of regulatory T cells in long-lasting Graves disease. This sample's time point: newly diagnosed GD, antithyroid drugs for less than 3 months. PBMC RNA served as the TCR library source. Both iRepertoire HTBI primers and Arm-PCR of CDR3 regions were used to build the TCR beta libraries. A single record per CDR3 protein comes from TCRdb applying MiXCR to the multiplex PCR reads. The data show roughly 350,000 distinct CDR3 sequences, 16% seen once. The same data also contributed to another study, on T cells in Graves' hyperthyroidism and ophthalmopathy.

The specimen comprised peripheral blood mononuclear cells (PBMCs), sampled at new diagnosis, from a patient treated with antithyroid drugs. The genes are TRBV30 and TRBJ1-2; D call uncertain. This receptor was obtained from a woman between 18 and 29 years old with Graves disease. Here the CDR3 reads CAWIGGKVRAYGYTF. Here the CDR3 DNA reads TGTGCCTGGATAGGAGGGAAGGTTCGCGCCTATGGCTACACCTTC.